Listed here are 8 T cell receptor beta chains from one sample, sequenced in a study of control samples from healthy donors and cancer patients. The protocol was immunoSEQ multiplex PCR, while the TCRdb copy is restricted to in-frame clones and leaves out a portion. The table has approximately 68,000 clones, about 83% seen once. Sequenced sample: blood. All receptors derive from a man aged 60 to 69 in good health.

For the CDR3, the DNA is TGTGCCAGCAGTTCCCCGCGACAGGGGATCTACGAGCAGTACTTC. Translated: CASSSPRQGIYEQYF. The chain carries TRBV6-2 or TRBV6-3 and TRBJ2-7; 8 bases fit TRBD1. Trimming cost V 4 bases and J 3 bases; bases outside gene matches: 8. CDR3 length equals 15 residues. CDR1 and CDR2 (germline): MNHEY, SVGEGT.

The rearrangement links TRBV5-1 to TRBJ2-1; maybe TRBD1 (6 bases). The V and J ends lost 3 bases and 0 bases respectively, with 16 bases between them. Per germline, CDR1 SGHRS and CDR2 YFSETQ. The CDR3 is 17 residues long. The CDR3 here is CASSYLQGWSSYNEQFF. The CDR3, as DNA: TGCGCCAGCAGCTATTTACAGGGTTGGAGCTCCTACAATGAGCAGTTCTTC.

This clone was found once. This chain links TRBV7-3 with TRBJ2-1, with TRBD1 identical over 8 bases. J lost 6 bases, V lost 5 bases, and 9 bases had no gene match. CDR1 and CDR2 (germline): SGHTA, FQGTGA. The CDR3 extends over 15 amino acids. The CDR3 nucleotides read TGTGCCAGCAGCAAGACAGGGGATATTGGCAATGAGCAGTTCTTC. Its protein is CASSKTGDIGNEQFF.

The V gene is TRBV11-3, the J gene TRBJ2-2; TRBD2 agrees at 8 bases. The CDR3 is made up of 18 amino acids. Trimming at V came to 3 bases and at J to 3 bases, leaving 12 bases not matched to a gene. From germline, CDR1 is SGHNT and CDR2 YENEEA. CDR3: CASSFRGLREGYTGELFF. The CDR3 DNA is TGTGCCAGCAGCTTTCGGGGACTACGGGAGGGATACACCGGGGAGCTGTTTTTT. The full variable domain, rest sourced from reference TRBV11-3 and TRBJ2-2, is EAGVVQSPRYKIIEKKQPVAFWCNPISGHNTLYWYLQNLGQGPELLIRYENEEAVDDSQLPKDRFSAERLKGVDSTLKIQPAELGDSAVYLCASSFRGLREGYTGELFFGEGSRLTVL.

V is TRBV2 and J is TRBJ1-1; D ambiguous. V was clipped by 3 bases and J by 4 bases, with 6 bases between them. Germline loops: CDR1 SNHLY, CDR2 FYNNEI. The CDR3 sequence is 12 residues long. The chain's CDR3 is CASSDRVTEAFF. DNA for the CDR3: TGTGCCAGCAGTGATCGGGTCACTGAAGCTTTCTTT.

The genes are TRBV19 and TRBJ1-1; D is perhaps TRBD1 (5 bases). Per the germline V gene, CDR1 is LNHDA and CDR2 is SQIVND (reference sequence). CDR3 length: 15 amino acids. With 2 bases removed from V and 4 bases from J, the gap between germline ends came to 14 bases. CDR3 nucleotide sequence: TGTGCCAGTAGTATAAGGGTAGGGGTTCTCACTGAAGCTTTCTTT. This codes for CASSIRVGVLTEAFF.

The V call is TRBV7-9, the J call TRBJ2-3; 9 positions match TRBD2. Germline lookup yields CDR1 SEHNR and CDR2 FQNEAQ (reference sequence). The CDR3 covers 17 residues. The V and J ends lost 5 bases and 0 bases, in that order; junction bases with no gene match: 9. The CDR3 protein is CASSVPTSGGSTDTQYF. CDR3 coding DNA: TGTGCCAGCAGCGTACCGACTAGCGGAGGCAGCACAGATACGCAGTATTTT.

The CDR3 DNA reads TGTGCCAGCAGCTTCTCACGACCCGGAGAGACCCAGTACTTC. Translation gives CASSFSRPGETQYF. The chain employs TRBV7-2 and TRBJ2-5, with D unresolved. The V end lost 3 bases, the J end lost 4 bases, and 12 bases lay between the germline ends. The CDR3 extends over 14 amino acids. Germline V CDR1 and CDR2: SGHTA, FQGNSA.